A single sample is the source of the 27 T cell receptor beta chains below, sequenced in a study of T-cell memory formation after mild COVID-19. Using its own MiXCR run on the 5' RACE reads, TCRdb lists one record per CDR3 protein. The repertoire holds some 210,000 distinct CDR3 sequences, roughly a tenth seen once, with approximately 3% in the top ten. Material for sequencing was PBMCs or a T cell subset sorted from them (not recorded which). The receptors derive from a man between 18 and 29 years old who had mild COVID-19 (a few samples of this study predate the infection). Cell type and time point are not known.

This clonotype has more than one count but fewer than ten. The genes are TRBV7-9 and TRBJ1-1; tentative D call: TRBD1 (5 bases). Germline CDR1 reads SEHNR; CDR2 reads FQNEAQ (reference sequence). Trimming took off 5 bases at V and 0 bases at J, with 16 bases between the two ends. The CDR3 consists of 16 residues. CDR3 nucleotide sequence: TGTGCCAGCAGCGTTCTCAGGGAGGGGATGAACACTGAAGCTTTCTTT. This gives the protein CASSVLREGMNTEAFF.

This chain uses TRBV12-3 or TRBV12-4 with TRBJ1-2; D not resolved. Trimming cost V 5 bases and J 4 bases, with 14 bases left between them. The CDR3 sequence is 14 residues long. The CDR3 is CASSAGSGVYGYTF. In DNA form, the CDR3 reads TGTGCCAGCAGTGCGGGATCAGGAGTCTATGGCTACACCTTC.

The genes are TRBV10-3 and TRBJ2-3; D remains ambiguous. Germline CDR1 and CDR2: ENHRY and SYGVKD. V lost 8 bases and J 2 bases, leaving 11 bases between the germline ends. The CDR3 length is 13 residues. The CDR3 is CAIAATSTDTQYF. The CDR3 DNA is TGTGCCATCGCAGCAACCTCCACAGATACGCAGTATTTT.

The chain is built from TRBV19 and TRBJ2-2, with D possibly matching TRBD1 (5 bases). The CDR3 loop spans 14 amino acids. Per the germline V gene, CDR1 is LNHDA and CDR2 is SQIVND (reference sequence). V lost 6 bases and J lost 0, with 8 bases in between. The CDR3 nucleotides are TGTGCCAGTAGACAGACAGCGAACACCGGGGAGCTGTTTTTT. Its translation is CASRQTANTGELFF. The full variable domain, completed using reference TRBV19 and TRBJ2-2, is DGGITQSPKYLFRKEGQNVTLSCEQNLNHDAMYWYRQDPGQGLRLIYYSQIVNDFQKGDIAEGYSVSREKKESFPLTVTSAQKNPTAFYLCASRQTANTGELFFGEGSRLTVL.

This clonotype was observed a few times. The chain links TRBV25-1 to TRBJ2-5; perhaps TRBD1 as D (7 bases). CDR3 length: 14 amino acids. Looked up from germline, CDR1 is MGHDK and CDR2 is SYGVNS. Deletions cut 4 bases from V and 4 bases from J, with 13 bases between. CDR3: CASSVRQGGETQYF. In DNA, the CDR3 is TGTGCCAGCAGTGTAAGACAGGGAGGAGAGACCCAGTACTTC.

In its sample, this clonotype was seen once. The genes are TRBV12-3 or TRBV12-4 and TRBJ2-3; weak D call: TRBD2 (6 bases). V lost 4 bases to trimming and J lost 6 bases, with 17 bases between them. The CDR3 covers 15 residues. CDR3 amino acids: CASSSAIAARDTQYF. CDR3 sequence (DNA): TGTGCCAGCAGTTCCGCCATAGCGGCTAGGGATACGCAGTATTTT.

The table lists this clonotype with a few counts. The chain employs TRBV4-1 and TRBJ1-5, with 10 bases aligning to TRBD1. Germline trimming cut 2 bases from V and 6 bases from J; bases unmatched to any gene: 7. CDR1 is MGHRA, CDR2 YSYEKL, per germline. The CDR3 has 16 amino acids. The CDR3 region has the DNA TGCGCCAGCAGCCAACCCGGGACAGGGGAACGTCAGCCCCAGCATTTT. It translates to CASSQPGTGERQPQHF.

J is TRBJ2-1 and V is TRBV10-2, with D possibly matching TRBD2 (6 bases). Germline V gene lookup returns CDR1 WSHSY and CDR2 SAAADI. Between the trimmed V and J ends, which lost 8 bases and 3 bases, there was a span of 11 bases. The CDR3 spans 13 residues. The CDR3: CASGTGLYNEQFF. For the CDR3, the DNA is TGCGCCAGCGGTACGGGACTCTACAATGAGCAGTTCTTC.

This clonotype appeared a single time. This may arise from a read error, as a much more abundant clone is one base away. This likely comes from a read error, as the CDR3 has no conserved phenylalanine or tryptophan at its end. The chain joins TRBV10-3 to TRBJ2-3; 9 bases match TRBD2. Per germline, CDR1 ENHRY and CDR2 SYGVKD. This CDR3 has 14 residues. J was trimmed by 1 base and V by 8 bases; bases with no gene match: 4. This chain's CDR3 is CAIRRLAGTDTQYI. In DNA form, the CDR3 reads TGTGCCATCCGGAGACTAGCGGGCACAGATACGCAGTATATT.

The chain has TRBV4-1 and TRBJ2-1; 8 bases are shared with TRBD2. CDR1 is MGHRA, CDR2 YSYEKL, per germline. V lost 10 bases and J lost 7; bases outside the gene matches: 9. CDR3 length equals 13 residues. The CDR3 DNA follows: TGCGCCACTAGAACGACGGGAGGGAATGAGCAGTTCTTC. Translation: CATRTTGGNEQFF.

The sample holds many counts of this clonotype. The CDR3 DNA is TGCGCCAGCAGCTTGTCGGGGGATCGATCACCCCTCCACTTT. This sequence encodes CASSLSGDRSPLHF. The J gene is TRBJ1-6, the V gene TRBV5-1; possible D gene TRBD1, 5 bases. CDR3 length: 14 residues. Looked up from germline, CDR1 is SGHRS and CDR2 is YFSETQ. Trimming stripped 1 base from V and 10 bases from J, with 12 bases between.

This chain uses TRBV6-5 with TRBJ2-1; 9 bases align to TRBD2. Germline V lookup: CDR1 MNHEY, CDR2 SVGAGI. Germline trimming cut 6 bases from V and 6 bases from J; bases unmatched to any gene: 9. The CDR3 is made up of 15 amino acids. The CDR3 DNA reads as TGTGCCAGCAGCCACGTGTCTAGCGGGGCCAATGAGCAGTTCTTC. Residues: CASSHVSSGANEQFF.

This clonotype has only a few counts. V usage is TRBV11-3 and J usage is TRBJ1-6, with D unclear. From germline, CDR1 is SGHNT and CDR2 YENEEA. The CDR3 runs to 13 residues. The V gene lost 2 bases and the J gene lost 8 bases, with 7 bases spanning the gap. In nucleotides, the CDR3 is TGTGCCAGCAGCTTAAATACCGATTCACCCCTCCACTTT. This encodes CASSLNTDSPLHF.

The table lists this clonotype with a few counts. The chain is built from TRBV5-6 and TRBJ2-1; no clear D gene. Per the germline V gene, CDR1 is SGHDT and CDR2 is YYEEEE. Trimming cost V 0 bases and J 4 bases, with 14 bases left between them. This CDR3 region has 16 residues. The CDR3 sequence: CASSLVGEGSYNEQFF. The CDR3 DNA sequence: TGTGCCAGCAGCTTGGTGGGTGAAGGGTCTTACAATGAGCAGTTCTTC.

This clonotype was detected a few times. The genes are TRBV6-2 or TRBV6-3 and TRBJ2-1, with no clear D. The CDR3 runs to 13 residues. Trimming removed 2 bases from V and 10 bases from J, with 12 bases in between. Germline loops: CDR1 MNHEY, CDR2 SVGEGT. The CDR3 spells CASSYLLSQEQFF. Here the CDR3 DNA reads TGTGCCAGCAGTTACCTTCTGAGTCAGGAGCAGTTCTTC.

The CDR3 reads CASSHRQGGDTQYF. Here the CDR3 DNA reads TGTGCCAGCAGCCACCGACAGGGAGGAGATACGCAGTATTTT. The rearrangement links TRBV5-5 to TRBJ2-3; TRBD1 is a possible D gene (7 bases). CDR1 SGHKS and CDR2 YYEKEE come from the germline V gene (reference sequence). The CDR3 covers 14 residues. Trimming pared 4 bases from V and 5 bases from J, leaving 14 bases between.

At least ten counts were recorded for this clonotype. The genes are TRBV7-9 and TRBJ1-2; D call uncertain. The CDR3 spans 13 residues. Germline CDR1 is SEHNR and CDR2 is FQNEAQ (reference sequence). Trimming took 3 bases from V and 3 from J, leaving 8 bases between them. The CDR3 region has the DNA TGTGCCAGCAGCTTGAAGGGTGACTATGGCTACACCTTC. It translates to CASSLKGDYGYTF.

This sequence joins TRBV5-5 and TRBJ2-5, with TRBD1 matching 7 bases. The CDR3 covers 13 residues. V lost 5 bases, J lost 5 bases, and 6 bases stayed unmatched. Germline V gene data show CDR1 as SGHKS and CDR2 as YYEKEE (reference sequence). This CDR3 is CASRGTVPETQYF. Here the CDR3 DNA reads TGTGCCAGCAGGGGGACAGTCCCGGAGACCCAGTACTTC.

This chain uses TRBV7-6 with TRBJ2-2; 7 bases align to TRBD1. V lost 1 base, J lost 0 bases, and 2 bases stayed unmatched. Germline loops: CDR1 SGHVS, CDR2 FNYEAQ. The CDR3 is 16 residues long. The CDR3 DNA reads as TGTGCCAGCAGCTTAGGGCAGGGGGCGAACACCGGGGAGCTGTTTTTT. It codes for CASSLGQGANTGELFF.

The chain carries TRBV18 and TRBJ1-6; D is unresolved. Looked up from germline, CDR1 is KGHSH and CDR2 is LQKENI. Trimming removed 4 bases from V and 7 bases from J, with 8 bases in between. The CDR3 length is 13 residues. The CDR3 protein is CASSRTVNSPLHF. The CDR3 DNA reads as TGTGCCAGCTCACGGACGGTAAATTCACCCCTCCACTTT.

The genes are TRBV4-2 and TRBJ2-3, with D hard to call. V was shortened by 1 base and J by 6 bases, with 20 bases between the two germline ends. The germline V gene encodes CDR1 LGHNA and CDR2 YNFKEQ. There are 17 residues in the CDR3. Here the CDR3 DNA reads TGTGCCAGCAGCCAAGTCGCACTTGCGTCACCTTCCGATACGCAGTATTTT. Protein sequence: CASSQVALASPSDTQYF.

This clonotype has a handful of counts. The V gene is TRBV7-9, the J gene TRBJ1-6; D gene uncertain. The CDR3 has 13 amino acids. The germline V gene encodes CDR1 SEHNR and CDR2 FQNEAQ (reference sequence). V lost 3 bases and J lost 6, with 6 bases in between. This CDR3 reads CASSLDGNSPLHF. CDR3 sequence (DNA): TGTGCCAGCAGCTTGGACGGTAATTCACCCCTCCACTTT.

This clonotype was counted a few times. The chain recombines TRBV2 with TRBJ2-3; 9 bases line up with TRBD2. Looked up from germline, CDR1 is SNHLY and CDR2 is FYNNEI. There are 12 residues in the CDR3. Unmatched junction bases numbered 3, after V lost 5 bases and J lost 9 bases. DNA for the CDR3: TGTGCCAGCAGTCGACTAGCGGAAACGCAGTATTTT. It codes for CASSRLAETQYF.

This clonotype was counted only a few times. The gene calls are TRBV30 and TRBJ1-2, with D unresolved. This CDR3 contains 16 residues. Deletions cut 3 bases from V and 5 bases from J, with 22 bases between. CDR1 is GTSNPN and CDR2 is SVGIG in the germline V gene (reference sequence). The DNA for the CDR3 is TGTGCCTGGAGGGCGGTATACAGCGGTCTTGGGTATGGCTACACCTTC. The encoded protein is CAWRAVYSGLGYGYTF.

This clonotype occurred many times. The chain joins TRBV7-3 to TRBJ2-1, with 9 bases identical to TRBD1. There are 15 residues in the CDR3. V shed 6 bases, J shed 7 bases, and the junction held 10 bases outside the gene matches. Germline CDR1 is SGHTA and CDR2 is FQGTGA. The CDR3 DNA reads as TGTGCCAGCAGTTTTACCGGGACAGGGATAAATGAGCAGTTCTTC. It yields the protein CASSFTGTGINEQFF.

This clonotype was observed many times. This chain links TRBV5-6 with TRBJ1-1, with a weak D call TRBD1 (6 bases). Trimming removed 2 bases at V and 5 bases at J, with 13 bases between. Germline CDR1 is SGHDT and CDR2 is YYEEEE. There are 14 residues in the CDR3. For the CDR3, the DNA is TGTGCCAGCAGCTTAAGGGCCAGGGGAACTGAAGCTTTCTTT. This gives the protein CASSLRARGTEAFF.

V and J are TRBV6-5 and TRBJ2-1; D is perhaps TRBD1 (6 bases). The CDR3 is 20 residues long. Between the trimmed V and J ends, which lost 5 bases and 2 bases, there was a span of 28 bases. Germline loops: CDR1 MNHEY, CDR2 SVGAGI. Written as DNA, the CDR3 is TGTGCCAGCAGTACCCAGTTCGGTAACAGGGTAAGGAGCACCTACAATGAGCAGTTCTTC. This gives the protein CASSTQFGNRVRSTYNEQFF.